This T cell receptor (beta chain) comes out of a study of early T cells in non-severe SARS-CoV-2 infection. Study in general: Sequenced material consisted of bulk RNA (from unsorted whole blood), and chains were unpaired.

With 0 bases removed from V and 8 bases from J, the gap between germline ends came to 10 bases. CDR1 is LGHNA and CDR2 is YNFKEQ in the germline V gene. The CDR3 has 13 residues. The table lists this clonotype with a few counts. Separate cDNA molecules each had unique molecular identifiers attached to them. TCRdb analysed the 5' RACE reads with MiXCR anew, one entry per CDR3 protein. The data show approximately 120,000 distinct CDR3 sequences, about 15% seen once. The V call is TRBV4-2, the J call TRBJ1-1; D call uncertain. Sequencing was performed on whole blood. The sequence was collected from an adult who was a healthcare worker with PCR-confirmed SARS-CoV-2 infection or an uninfected control (not recorded which). This CDR3 is CASSQDNQEEAFF. CDR3 nucleotide sequence: TGTGCCAGCAGCCAAGATAATCAGGAAGAAGCTTTCTTT.